Shown below are 21 T cell receptor beta chains from a single sample sequenced in a study of blood T cell repertoires in COVID-19. Data came from immunoSEQ multiplex PCR; TCRdb stores just in-frame clones and leaves some out. The table includes around 80,000 clones, over 75% detected once. The material sequenced was peripheral blood. Receptor source: a man aged 50 to 60 with COVID-19, enrolled during active disease.

Note on this clone: Its ends do not fully match the called genes, so a read error is possible. V usage is TRBV19 and J usage is TRBJ2-7, with D possibly TRBD2 on 6 matching bases. Looked up from germline, CDR1 is LNHDA and CDR2 is SQIVND (reference sequence). The CDR3 runs 14 residues. CDR3 sequence reads: CASSTPGLSHEQYF. The CDR3 DNA is TGTGCCAGTAGTACACCGGGACTCTCCCACGAGCAGTACTTC.

The chain uses TRBV28 and TRBJ2-3; unclear D gene. The germline gives CDR1 MDHEN, CDR2 SYDVKM. V dropped 2 bases and J dropped 0 bases, with 6 bases sitting between them. The CDR3 runs to 14 residues. The CDR3 DNA follows: TGTGCCAGCAGTTTAGTGGGCAGCACAGATACGCAGTATTTT. As protein: CASSLVGSTDTQYF.

The chain couples TRBV10-2 to TRBJ1-1; D remains unclear. V lost 5 bases and J lost 0, with 7 bases in between. Germline-derived CDR1 and CDR2 are WSHSY and SAAADI. The CDR3 is 13 amino acids. CDR3 bases: TGCGCCAGCAGTCCACAAGTGAACACTGAAGCTTTCTTT. Translation gives CASSPQVNTEAFF.

J is TRBJ2-7 and V is TRBV6-6, with 8 bases lining up with TRBD1. This CDR3 spans 14 amino acids. V was clipped by 7 bases and J by 6 bases; unmatched bases: 11. Germline values: CDR1 MNHNY, CDR2 SVGAGI (reference sequence). This CDR3 is CASTNPGQGGEQYF. CDR3 in DNA: TGTGCCAGCACCAACCCCGGACAGGGCGGCGAGCAGTACTTC.

The rearrangement joins TRBV19 to TRBJ2-3; TRBD1 aligns across 9 bases. The trim removed 5 bases at V and 6 bases at J, leaving 12 bases unmatched. Germline CDR1 and CDR2: LNHDA and SQIVND (reference sequence). CDR3 size: 16 residues. The CDR3 DNA is TGTGCCAGTAGTTCTAGTGGGACAGGGCTACCCGATACGCAGTATTTT. It specifies CASSSSGTGLPDTQYF.

V usage is TRBV6-1 and J usage is TRBJ2-5; tentatively, D is TRBD1 (6 bases). Trimming removed 3 bases at V and 5 bases at J, with 16 bases between. The CDR3 covers 15 residues. Per germline, CDR1 MNHNS and CDR2 SASEGT. This CDR3 is CASSDKTGGYETQYF. CDR3 bases: TGTGCCAGCAGTGATAAGACAGGAGGATACGAGACCCAGTACTTC.

The genes are TRBV6-2 or TRBV6-3 and TRBJ2-1; 8 bases map to TRBD1. The germline V gene encodes CDR1 MNHEY and CDR2 SVGEGT. The CDR3 runs 18 residues. J gave up 4 bases and V 3 bases, and 14 bases lay outside the gene matches. CDR3 nucleotides: TGTGCCAGCAGTTATCGAGAATCAGGGGGCGGGAATTACAATGAGCAGTTCTTC. Translating gives CASSYRESGGGNYNEQFF.

V usage is TRBV2 and J usage is TRBJ2-7; D is undetermined. V was trimmed by 1 base and J by 0 bases, leaving 10 bases between them. CDR3 length equals 15 residues. The germline CDR1 and CDR2 sequences are SNHLY and FYNNEI. The CDR3 reads CASSEVWASSYEQYF. The DNA of the CDR3 is TGTGCCAGCAGTGAAGTTTGGGCCAGCTCCTACGAGCAGTACTTC.

The chain carries TRBV19 and TRBJ2-3, with D perhaps TRBD2 (6 bases). The CDR3 spans 15 residues. Germline loops: CDR1 LNHDA, CDR2 SQIVND (reference sequence). Trimming took 10 bases from V and 0 from J, leaving 17 bases between them. The CDR3 spells CATRLGGLSTDTQYF. CDR3 DNA: TGTGCCACCAGACTAGGTGGGCTGAGCACAGATACGCAGTATTTT.

This chain uses TRBV19 with TRBJ1-2; 9 nucleotides agree with TRBD1. The CDR3 extends over 15 amino acids. The germline gives CDR1 LNHDA, CDR2 SQIVND (reference sequence). V lost 7 bases, J lost 4 bases, and 10 bases stayed unmatched. CDR3 in amino acids: CASNPGQGRIYGYTF. CDR3 bases: TGTGCCAGTAACCCTGGACAGGGGAGGATCTATGGCTACACCTTC.

The chain carries TRBV19 and TRBJ1-5; the D gene is possibly TRBD1 (6 bases). This CDR3 has 15 amino acids. Germline lookup yields CDR1 LNHDA and CDR2 SQIVND (reference sequence). Trimming left V 3 bases short and J 2 bases short, with 11 bases between. The CDR3 sequence: CASSIFPGGNQPQHF. The CDR3 nucleotides read TGTGCCAGTAGTATTTTTCCAGGGGGCAATCAGCCCCAGCATTTT.

J is TRBJ2-6 and V is TRBV18; 7 bases fit TRBD1. The J segment lost 0 bases and the V segment lost 6 bases, leaving 11 bases of the junction unmatched. The CDR3 is 18 residues long. The germline gives CDR1 KGHSH, CDR2 LQKENI. CDR3 in amino acids: CASSPIQGPTSGANVLTF. For the CDR3, the DNA is TGTGCCAGCTCGCCGATACAGGGGCCCACCTCTGGGGCCAACGTCCTGACTTTC.

The V and J genes are TRBV30 and TRBJ1-2; D ambiguous. In germline, CDR1 is GTSNPN, CDR2 SVGIG (reference sequence). Between the trimmed V and J ends, which lost 3 bases and 4 bases, there was a span of 15 bases. The CDR3 runs to 14 residues. The chain's CDR3 is CAWRAQRYAYGYTF. The CDR3 nucleotides are TGTGCCTGGAGGGCACAGAGATACGCCTATGGCTACACCTTC.

The chain carries TRBV6-2 or TRBV6-3 and TRBJ2-5; 10 nucleotides agree with TRBD2. Germline loops: CDR1 MNHEY, CDR2 SVGEGT. J was trimmed by 4 bases and V by 5 bases; bases with no gene match: 7. The CDR3 sequence is 15 residues long. CDR3 sequence reads: CASSTGTSVSETQYF. In nucleotides, the CDR3 is TGTGCCAGCAGTACCGGGACTAGCGTATCAGAGACCCAGTACTTC.

This chain links TRBV7-3 with TRBJ2-5, with unresolved D. This CDR3 has 13 amino acids. Germline V gene sequence: CDR1 SGHTA, CDR2 FQGTGA. Deletions cut 0 bases from V and 5 bases from J, with 7 bases between. The CDR3 loop is CASSLTRLETQYF. The CDR3 bases are TGTGCCAGCAGCTTAACGCGCCTGGAGACCCAGTACTTC.

The V gene is TRBV2, the J gene TRBJ1-5, with 11 bases identical to TRBD1. The V gene end was trimmed by 6 bases and the J gene end by 10 bases; junction bases not matched to a gene: 8. This CDR3 has 14 residues. CDR1 and CDR2 (germline): SNHLY, FYNNEI. The CDR3 nucleotides read TGTGCCAGCAGCGGGACAGGGGGGCTCGTCCCCCAGCATTTT. Encoded protein: CASSGTGGLVPQHF.

This chain joins TRBV9 and TRBJ2-5; 7 bases are a match to TRBD2. V lost 2 bases, J lost 5 bases, and 12 bases stayed unmatched. The CDR3 length is 16 residues. Germline V CDR1 and CDR2: SGDLS, YYNGEE. DNA for the CDR3: TGTGCCAGCAGCGTTGGTAGGGAGGGGCCCGGGGAGACCCAGTACTTC. Its translation: CASSVGREGPGETQYF.

The rearrangement links TRBV30 to TRBJ1-3; D is uncertain. The germline CDR1 and CDR2 sequences are GTSNPN and SVGIG (reference sequence). V lost 3 bases and J 0 bases, leaving 9 bases between the germline ends. The CDR3 sequence is 14 residues long. The CDR3, as DNA: TGTGCCTGGAGGAGATCGGGCTCTGGAAACACCATATATTTT. Its protein product is CAWRRSGSGNTIYF.

This sequence joins TRBV7-2 and TRBJ2-7; 9 bases line up with TRBD1. Germline lookup yields CDR1 SGHTA and CDR2 FQGNSA. This CDR3 is built from 14 residues. V gave up 2 bases and J gave up 6 bases; unmatched junction bases: 5. CDR3 loop: CASSLNRGRGEQYF. CDR3 sequence (DNA): TGTGCCAGCAGCTTAAACAGGGGGCGAGGCGAGCAGTACTTC.

The rearrangement links TRBV5-4 to TRBJ1-1; TRBD1 aligns across 11 bases. The CDR3 length is 14 residues. Germline loops: CDR1 SGHNT, CDR2 YYREEE (reference sequence). V shed 5 bases and J 1 base; nucleotides not matched to a gene: 1. CDR3 DNA sequence: TGTGCCAGCAGGGGGACAGGGGGGAACACTGAAGCTTTCTTT. This translates into CASRGTGGNTEAFF.

V is TRBV5-4 and J is TRBJ2-1, with 12 bases matching TRBD2. After removal of 5 bases from V and 11 bases from J, the junction contained 14 bases not matched to a gene. The CDR3 sequence is 16 residues long. Per germline, CDR1 SGHNT and CDR2 YYREEE (reference sequence). CDR3 in DNA: TGTGCCAGCAGTCCCCGGACTAGCGGGATAGGGGGGCAGCAGTTCTTC. Its protein is CASSPRTSGIGGQQFF.